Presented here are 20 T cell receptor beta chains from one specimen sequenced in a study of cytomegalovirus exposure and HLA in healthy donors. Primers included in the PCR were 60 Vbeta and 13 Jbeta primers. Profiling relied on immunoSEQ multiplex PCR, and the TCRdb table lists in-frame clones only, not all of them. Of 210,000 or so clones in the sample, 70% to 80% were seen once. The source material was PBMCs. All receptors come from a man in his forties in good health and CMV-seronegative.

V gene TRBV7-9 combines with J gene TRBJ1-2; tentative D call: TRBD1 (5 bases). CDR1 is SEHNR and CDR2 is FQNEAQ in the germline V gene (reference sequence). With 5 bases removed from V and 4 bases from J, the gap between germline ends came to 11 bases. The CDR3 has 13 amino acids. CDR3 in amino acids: CASSEQAPYGYTF. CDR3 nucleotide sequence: TGTGCCAGCAGCGAACAGGCGCCCTATGGCTACACCTTC.

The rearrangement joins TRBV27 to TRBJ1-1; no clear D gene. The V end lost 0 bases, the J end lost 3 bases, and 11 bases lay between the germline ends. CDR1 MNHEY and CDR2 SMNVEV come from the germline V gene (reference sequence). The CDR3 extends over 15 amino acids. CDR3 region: CASSLSQGGDTEAFF. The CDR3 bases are TGTGCCAGCAGTTTATCTCAAGGCGGTGACACTGAAGCTTTCTTT.

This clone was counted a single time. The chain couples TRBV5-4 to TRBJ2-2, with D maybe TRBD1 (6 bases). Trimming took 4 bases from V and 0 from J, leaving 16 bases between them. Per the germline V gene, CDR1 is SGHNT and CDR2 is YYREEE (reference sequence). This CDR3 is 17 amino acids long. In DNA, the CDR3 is TGTGCCAGCAGCCCCTGGACAGACCTAACGAACACCGGGGAGCTGTTTTTT. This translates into CASSPWTDLTNTGELFF.

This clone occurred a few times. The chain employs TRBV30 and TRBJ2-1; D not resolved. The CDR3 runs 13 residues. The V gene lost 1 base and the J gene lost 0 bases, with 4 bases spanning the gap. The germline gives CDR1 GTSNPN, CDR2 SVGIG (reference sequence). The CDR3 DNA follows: TGTGCCTGGAGTGGGAGCTCCTACAATGAGCAGTTCTTC. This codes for CAWSGSSYNEQFF.

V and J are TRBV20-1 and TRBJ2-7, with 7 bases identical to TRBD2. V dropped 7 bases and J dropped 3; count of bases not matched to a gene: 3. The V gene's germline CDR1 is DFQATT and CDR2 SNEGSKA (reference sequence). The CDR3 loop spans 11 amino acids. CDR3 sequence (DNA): TGCAGTGGGGAGCGGGGCTACGAGCAGTACTTC. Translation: CSGERGYEQYF.

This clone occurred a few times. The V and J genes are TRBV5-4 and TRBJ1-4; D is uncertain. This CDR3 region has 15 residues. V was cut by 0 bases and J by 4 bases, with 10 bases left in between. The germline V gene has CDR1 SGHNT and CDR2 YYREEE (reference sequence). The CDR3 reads CASSLGYSLNEKLFF. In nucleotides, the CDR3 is TGTGCCAGCAGCTTGGGGTACAGCCTTAATGAAAAACTGTTTTTT.

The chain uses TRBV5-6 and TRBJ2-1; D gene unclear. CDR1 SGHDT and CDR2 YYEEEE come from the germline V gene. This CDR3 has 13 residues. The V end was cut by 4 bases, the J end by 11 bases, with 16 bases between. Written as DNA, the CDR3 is TGTGCCAGCAGCCAAAACAGTGCCGTGAAGCAGTTCTTC. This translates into CASSQNSAVKQFF.

This chain's CDR3 is CASSYGTGNNEQYF. CDR3 sequence (DNA): TGTGCCAGCAGCTACGGGACAGGGAATAACGAGCAGTACTTC. The chain is built from TRBV5-6 and TRBJ2-7; TRBD1 matches 9 bases. Trimming cost V 3 bases and J 5 bases; bases outside gene matches: 6. The germline V gene has CDR1 SGHDT and CDR2 YYEEEE. The CDR3 is 14 residues long.

The CDR3 loop reads CASSSPGGGSRDIQYF. DNA for the CDR3: TGTGCCAGCAGTTCCCCAGGGGGCGGGTCTAGGGACATTCAGTACTTC. V and J are TRBV28 and TRBJ2-4, with 8 bases that match TRBD1. This CDR3 comprises 16 residues. V shed 4 bases and J 8 bases; nucleotides not matched to a gene: 13. CDR1 is MDHEN, CDR2 SYDVKM, per germline.

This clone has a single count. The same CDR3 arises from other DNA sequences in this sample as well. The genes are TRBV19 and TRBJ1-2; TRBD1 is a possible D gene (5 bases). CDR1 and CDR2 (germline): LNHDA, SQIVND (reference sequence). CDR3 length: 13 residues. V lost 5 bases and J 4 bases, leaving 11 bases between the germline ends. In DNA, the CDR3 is TGTGCCAGTAGTTTCTTAGACAGCTATGGCTACACCTTC. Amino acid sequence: CASSFLDSYGYTF.

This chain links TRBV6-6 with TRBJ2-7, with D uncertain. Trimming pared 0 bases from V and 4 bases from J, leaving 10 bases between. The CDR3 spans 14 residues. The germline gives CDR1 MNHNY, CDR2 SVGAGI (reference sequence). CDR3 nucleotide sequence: TGTGCCAGCAGTTACTCAGAAAGCCGATACGAGCAGTACTTC. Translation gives CASSYSESRYEQYF.

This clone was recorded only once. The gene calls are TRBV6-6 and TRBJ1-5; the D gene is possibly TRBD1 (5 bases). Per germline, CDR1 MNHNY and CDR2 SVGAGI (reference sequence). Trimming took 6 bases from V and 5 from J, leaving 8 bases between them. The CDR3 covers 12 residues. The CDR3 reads CASSWGDQPQHF. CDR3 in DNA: TGTGCCAGCAGCTGGGGGGATCAGCCCCAGCATTTT.

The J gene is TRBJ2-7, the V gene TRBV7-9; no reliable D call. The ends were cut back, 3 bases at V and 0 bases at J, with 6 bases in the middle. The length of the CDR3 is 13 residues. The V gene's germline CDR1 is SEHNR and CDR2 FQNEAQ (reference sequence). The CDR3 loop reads CASSFPSSYEQYF. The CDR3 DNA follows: TGTGCCAGCAGCTTCCCGAGCTCCTACGAGCAGTACTTC.

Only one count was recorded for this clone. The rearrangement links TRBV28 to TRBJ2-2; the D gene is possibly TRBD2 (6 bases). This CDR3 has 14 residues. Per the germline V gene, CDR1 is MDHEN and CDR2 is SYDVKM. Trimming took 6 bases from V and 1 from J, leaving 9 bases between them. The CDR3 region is CASRWGVNTGELFF. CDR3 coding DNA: TGTGCCAGCAGGTGGGGGGTGAACACCGGGGAGCTGTTTTTT.

The CDR3 region is CATSREWATEAFF. CDR3 DNA sequence: TGTGCCACCAGCAGAGAGTGGGCGACTGAAGCTTTCTTT. The chain couples TRBV15 to TRBJ1-1; the D is unclear. This CDR3 is built from 13 residues. Trimming shortened V by 0 bases and J by 5 bases, and 7 bases separated the two germline ends. Per the germline V gene, CDR1 is LNHNV and CDR2 is YYDKDF (reference sequence).

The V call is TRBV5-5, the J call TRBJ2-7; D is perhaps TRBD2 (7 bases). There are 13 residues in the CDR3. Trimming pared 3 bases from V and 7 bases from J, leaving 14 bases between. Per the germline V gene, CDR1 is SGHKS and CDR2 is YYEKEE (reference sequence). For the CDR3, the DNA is TGTGCCAGCAGCTGGGCGGGGGCAGGGGAGCAGTACTTC. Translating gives CASSWAGAGEQYF.

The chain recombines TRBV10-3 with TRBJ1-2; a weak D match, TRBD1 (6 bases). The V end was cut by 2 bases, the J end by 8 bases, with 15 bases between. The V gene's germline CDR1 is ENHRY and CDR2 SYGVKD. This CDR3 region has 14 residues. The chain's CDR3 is CAISETDRLEGYTF. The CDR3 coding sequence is TGTGCCATCAGTGAGACCGACAGGTTGGAGGGCTACACCTTC.

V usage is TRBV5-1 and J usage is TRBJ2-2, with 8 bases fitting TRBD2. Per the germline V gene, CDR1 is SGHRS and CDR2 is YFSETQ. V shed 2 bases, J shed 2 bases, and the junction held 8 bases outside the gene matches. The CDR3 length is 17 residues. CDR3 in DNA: TGCGCCAGCAGCTTAAGTAGCGGGGCCGGTAACACCGGGGAGCTGTTTTTT. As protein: CASSLSSGAGNTGELFF.

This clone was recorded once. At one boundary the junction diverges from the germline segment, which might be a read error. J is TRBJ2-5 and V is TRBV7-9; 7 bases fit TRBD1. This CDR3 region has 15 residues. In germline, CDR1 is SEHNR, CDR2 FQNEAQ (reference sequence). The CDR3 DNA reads TGTTCCAGCAACCTCTTGACAGGGTTTCAAGAGACCCAGTACTTC. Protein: CSSNLLTGFQETQYF.

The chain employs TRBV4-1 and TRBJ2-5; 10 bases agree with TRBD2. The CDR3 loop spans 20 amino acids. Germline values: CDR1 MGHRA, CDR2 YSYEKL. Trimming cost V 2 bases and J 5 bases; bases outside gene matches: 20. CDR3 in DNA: TGCGCCAGCAGCCAATTTTATCATCCCACGGCGACTAGCGGGCCCGAGACCCAGTACTTC. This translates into CASSQFYHPTATSGPETQYF.